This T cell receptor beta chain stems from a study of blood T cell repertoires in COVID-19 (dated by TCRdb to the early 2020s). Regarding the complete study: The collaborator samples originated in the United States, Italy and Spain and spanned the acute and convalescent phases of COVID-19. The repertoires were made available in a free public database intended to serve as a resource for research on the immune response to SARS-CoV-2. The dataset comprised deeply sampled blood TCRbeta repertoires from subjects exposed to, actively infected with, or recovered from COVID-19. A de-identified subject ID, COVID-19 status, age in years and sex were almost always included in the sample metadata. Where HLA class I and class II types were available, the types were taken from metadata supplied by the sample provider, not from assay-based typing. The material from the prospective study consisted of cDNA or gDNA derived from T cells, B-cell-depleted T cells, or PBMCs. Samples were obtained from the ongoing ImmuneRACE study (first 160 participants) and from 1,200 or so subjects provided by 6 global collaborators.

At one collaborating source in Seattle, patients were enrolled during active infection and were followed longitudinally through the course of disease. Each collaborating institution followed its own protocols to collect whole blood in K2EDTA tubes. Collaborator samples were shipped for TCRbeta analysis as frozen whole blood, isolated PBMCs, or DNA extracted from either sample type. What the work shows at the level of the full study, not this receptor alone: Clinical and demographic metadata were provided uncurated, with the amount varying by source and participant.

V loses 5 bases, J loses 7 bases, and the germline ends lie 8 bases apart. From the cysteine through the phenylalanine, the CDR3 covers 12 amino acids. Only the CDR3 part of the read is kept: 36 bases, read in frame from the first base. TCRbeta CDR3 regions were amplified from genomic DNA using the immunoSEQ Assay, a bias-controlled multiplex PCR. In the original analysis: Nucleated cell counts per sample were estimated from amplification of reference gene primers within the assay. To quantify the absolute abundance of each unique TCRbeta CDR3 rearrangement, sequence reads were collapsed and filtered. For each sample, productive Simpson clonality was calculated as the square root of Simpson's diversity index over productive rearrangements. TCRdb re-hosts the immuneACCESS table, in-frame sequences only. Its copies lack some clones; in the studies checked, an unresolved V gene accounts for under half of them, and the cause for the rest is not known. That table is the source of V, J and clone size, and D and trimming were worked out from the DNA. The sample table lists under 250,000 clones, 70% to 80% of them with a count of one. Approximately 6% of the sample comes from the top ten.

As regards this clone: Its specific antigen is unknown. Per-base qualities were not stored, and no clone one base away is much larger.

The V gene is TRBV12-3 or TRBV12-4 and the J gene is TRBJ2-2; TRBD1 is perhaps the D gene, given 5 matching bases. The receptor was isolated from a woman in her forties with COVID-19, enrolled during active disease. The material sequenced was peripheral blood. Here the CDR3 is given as CASSPQGGELFF. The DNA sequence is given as TGTGCCAGCAGTCCTCAGGGCGGGGAGCTGTTTTTT.